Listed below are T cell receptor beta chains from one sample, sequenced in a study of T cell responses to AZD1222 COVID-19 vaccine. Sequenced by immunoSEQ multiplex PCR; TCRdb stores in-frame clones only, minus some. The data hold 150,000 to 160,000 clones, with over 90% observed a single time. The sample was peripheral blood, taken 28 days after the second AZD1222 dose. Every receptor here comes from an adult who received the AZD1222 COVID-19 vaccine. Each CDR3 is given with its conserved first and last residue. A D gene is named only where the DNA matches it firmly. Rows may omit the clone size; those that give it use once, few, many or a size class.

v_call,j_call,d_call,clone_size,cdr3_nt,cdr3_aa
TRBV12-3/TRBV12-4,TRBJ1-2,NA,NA,TGTGCCAGCAGTTTTGGTCAGATCTATGGCTACACCTTC,CASSFGQIYGYTF
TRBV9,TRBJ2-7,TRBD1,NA,TGTGCCAGCAGCGCACAGGGGGCCTACGAGCAGTACTTC,CASSAQGAYEQYF
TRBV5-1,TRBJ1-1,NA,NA,TGCGCCAGCGGCTTGCAAGGGGGAAACACTGAAGCTTTCTTT,CASGLQGGNTEAFF
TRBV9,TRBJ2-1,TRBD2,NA,TGTGCCAGCAGCGTAGGGGGACTAGCGGGATACAATGAGCAGTTCTTC,CASSVGGLAGYNEQFF
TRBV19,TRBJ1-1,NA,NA,TGTGCCAGTAGACCCCAGTGGACAGTGACTGAAGCTTTCTTT,CASRPQWTVTEAFF
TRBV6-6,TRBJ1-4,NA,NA,TGTGCCAGCACTCGAGCCGGGACGGCAATAACTAATGAAAAACTGTTTTTT,CASTRAGTAITNEKLFF
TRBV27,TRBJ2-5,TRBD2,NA,TGTGCCAGCAGCCCCGGGAGAAGCGGGGGGGCTTGGGATGCCCAGTACTTC,CASSPGRSGGAWDAQYF
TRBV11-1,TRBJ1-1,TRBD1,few,TGTGCCAGCAGCTTCCTTGGGACAGCTATGAACACTGAAGCTTTCTTT,CASSFLGTAMNTEAFF
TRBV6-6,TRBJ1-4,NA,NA,TGTGCCAGCAGTTACTCGAGGGAAAAACTGTTTTTT,CASSYSREKLFF
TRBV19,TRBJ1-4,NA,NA,TGTGCCAGTAAGGGCTCCTCTGGTGCAACTAATGAAAAACTGTTTTTT,CASKGSSGATNEKLFF
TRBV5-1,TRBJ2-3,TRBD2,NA,TGCGCCAGCAGCCGTCTCACGCGGGGGGTCACAGATACGCAGTATTTT,CASSRLTRGVTDTQYF
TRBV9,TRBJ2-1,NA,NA,TGTGCCAGCAGCCCCCCCCCGACAGGAGGTGAGCAGTTCTTC,CASSPPPTGGEQFF
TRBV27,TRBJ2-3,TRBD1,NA,TGTGCCAGCAGTTACGACAGGGGCACAGATACGCAGTATTTT,CASSYDRGTDTQYF
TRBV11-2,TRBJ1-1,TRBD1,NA,TGTGCCAGCAGCTTTTTGGTGGGACAGGGGGGAATAAACACTGAAGCTTTCTTT,CASSFLVGQGGINTEAFF
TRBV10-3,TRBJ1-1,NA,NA,TGTGCCATCAGTGTCAGAGTGGCCGCCCTGAAGGCTGAAGCTTTCTTT,CAISVRVAALKAEAFF
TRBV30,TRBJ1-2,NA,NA,TGTGCCTCCGCGACAGGATCGAATGGCTACACCTTC,CASATGSNGYTF
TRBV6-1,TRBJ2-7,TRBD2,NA,TGTGCCAGCAGCCAAGGACTAGCGGCGACCTACGAGCAGTACTTC,CASSQGLAATYEQYF
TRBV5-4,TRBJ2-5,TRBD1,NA,TGTGCCAGCAGCTTGGGGACAGGGGAAGGGGAGACCCAGTACTTC,CASSLGTGEGETQYF
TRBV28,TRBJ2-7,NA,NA,TGTGCCAGCAGGGCAGGGAGCGAGCAGTACTTC,CASRAGSEQYF
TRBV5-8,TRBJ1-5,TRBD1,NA,TGTGCCAGCAGCGGCAGGGGGGCCCAGCCCCAGCATTTT,CASSGRGAQPQHF
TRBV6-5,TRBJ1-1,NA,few,TGTGCCAGCAGTTTTGACAGAGCTGAAGCTTTCTTT,CASSFDRAEAFF
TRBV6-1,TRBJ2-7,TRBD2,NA,TGTGCCAGCAGTGACAATAGCGGGAGACGTTACGAGCAGTACTTC,CASSDNSGRRYEQYF
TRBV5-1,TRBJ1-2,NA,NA,TGCGCCAGCAGCTTGGCCCCTAGGCAAAACTATGGCTACACCTTC,CASSLAPRQNYGYTF
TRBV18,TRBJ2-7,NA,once,TGTGCCAGCTCACCACCGAACGCCGCCTCCTACGAGCAGTACTTC,CASSPPNAASYEQYF
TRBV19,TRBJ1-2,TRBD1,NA,TGTGCCAGTAGACAGGGGGCGATCGGCTACACCTTC,CASRQGAIGYTF
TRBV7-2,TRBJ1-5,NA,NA,TGTGCCAGCAGCTTAGTGGGGCGGTGGGGGAGCAATCAGCCCCAGCATTTT,CASSLVGRWGSNQPQHF
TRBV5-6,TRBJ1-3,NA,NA,TGTGCCAGCAGCGCTTTAGATTACTCTGGAAACACCATATATTTT,CASSALDYSGNTIYF
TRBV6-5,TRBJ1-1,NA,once,TGTGCCCGTTGGAAAAGACGTCTTCTAGGCACTGAAGCTTTCTTT,CARWKRRLLGTEAFF
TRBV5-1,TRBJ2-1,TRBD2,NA,TGCGCCAGCAGCTTGGCTAGCGGGGGTTACAATGAGCAGTTCTTC,CASSLASGGYNEQFF
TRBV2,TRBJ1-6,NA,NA,TGTGCCAGCAGAGAGACTCTGGGTGAGAGTTCACCCCTCCACTTT,CASRETLGESSPLHF
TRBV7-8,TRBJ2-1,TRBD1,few,TGTGCCAGCAGCCCGGGGACAGGGAAGTACAATGAGCAGTTCTTC,CASSPGTGKYNEQFF
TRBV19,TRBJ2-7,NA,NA,TGTGCCAGTAGTAATGGGCCGGGTATGGAGCAGTACTTC,CASSNGPGMEQYF
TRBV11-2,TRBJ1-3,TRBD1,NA,TGTGCCAGCAGCGCCACAGGGGCTAGCTCTGGAAACACCATATATTTT,CASSATGASSGNTIYF